The text below deals with one TCR beta chain. In its sample, this clonotype was seen many times. Its antigen target is currently unknown. One base away there is no much larger clone; base qualities are not given. Preparation of the library involved PCR. Sequenced on an Illumina HiSeq 4000. Preparation of bulk TCR libraries followed a previously described approach, with the TCR primers listed in Table S5. Total RNA was purified with the Qiagen AllPrep DNA/RNA kit. Before analysis, reads from multiple sequencing runs of the same library were pooled. On the study's bioinformatics: Reads were retained only if the reads had an exact TCR constant sequence, and the retained reads were trimmed to 150 nt and grouped according to their 12-nt molecular barcodes. Within each barcode group, reads were sub-clustered at a 15% Levenshtein threshold, and quality-weighted consensus sequences were built per RNA molecule. Non-functional sequences were discarded, and so were lower-count sequences lying one edit away from another sequence. Based on a fit of two negative binomial distributions, barcode sub-clusters having less than 20% of the maximum read count were discarded. In TCRdb, the public reads were trimmed at Q25 with fastp and aligned with MiXCR, with productive beta chains retained. Under each unique CDR3 protein, matching rows form one entry showing the most common genes and DNA. Here the V and J calls rest on TCRdb's processing, not on the authors' analysis. This sample holds 60,000 to 70,000 distinct CDR3 sequences; around 18% were observed only once. The top ten clones comprise over 1.3% of the sample.

This sample is part of a study of molecular identifiers for immune sequencing clone quantification (dated by TCRdb to 2016 to 2019). Background on the whole study: For a replicate experiment, the RNA from either about 20,000 or 100,000 naive CD8 T cells was divided into five aliquots, and four of those aliquots went on to sequencing. CD8 T cells were used in a methods study to benchmark molecular-identifier clustering-based TCR repertoire sequencing (MIDCIRS) and TCR RNA copy counting. The paper's findings and limits, for the study overall: When barcode sub-clustering was left out, chimeric consensus sequences inflated TCR diversity, with chimeras reaching as high as 47%. Modeling indicated about 3 TCR RNA copies recovered per cell, compared with roughly 9.7 by digital PCR, which implies a capture efficiency of approximately 30%. In CMV-specific effector cells, clones with more than 20 RNA copies accounted for over 97% of molecules, whereas in naive cells such clones accounted for under 1%. Spiked-in Jurkat TCR RNA equivalent to a single cell was reported to be detectable even among some 910,000 naive CD8 T cells. The naive libraries included spiked-in Jurkat TCR RNA (fewer than 11 copies' worth), and this Jurkat TCR RNA is not part of the donor repertoire. The sizes of highly expanded clones could end up underestimated when identical TCR molecules share a barcode.

Based on the germline V gene (reference sequence), the CDR1 and CDR2 sequences are MNHNY and SVGAGI. The CDR3 starts with the cysteine, ends with the phenylalanine, and has 17 residues. Only the CDR3 DNA is retained, 51 bases long and in frame from the first base. Relative to germline, V is 1 base shorter and J is 4 bases shorter, with 18 bases between their ends. Libraries of naive CD8 T cells were built from around 20,000 to 990,000 sorted cells, with 10%, 30% or 50% of the purified RNA used. Naive CD8 T cells were FACS-sorted as CD8+CD4-CCR7+CD45RA+ on a BD FACSAria II into RLT Plus buffer. Detection sensitivity was tested by spiking Jurkat RNA equal to some 11 TCR copies' worth into samples containing 20,000-1,000,000 naive CD8 T cells. CD8 T cells were enriched with RosetteSep CD8+ T Cell Enrichment Cocktail and Ficoll-Paque, followed by ACK red cell lysis.

The origin of this receptor is a human donor in good health. Some libraries in this study had Jurkat cell RNA spiked in. The sequenced sample was naive CD8+ T cells from blood, with Jurkat cell RNA spiked in. The cell subset or site label, read with the paper, signifies: FACS-sorted CD8+CD4-CCR7+CD45RA+ naive T cells. The chain links TRBV6-6 with TRBJ2-3; no confident D gene assignment can be made. CDR3 region: CASSYFSPGLRPDTQYF. The bases read TGTGCCAGCAGTTACTTTAGTCCGGGCCTCCGTCCAGATACGCAGTATTTT.